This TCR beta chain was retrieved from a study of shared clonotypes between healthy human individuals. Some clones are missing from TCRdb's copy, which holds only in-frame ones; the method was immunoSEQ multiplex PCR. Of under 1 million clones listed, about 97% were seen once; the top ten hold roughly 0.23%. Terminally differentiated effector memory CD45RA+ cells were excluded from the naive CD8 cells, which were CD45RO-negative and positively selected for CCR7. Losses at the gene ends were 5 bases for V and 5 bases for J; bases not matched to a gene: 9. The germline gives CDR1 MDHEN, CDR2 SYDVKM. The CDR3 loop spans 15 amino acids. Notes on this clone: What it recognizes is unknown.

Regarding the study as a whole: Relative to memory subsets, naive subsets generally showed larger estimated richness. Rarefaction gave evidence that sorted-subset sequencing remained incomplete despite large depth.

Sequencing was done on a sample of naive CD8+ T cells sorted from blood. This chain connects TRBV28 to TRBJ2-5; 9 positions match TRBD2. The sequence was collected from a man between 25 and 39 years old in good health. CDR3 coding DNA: TGTGCCAGCAGTCCGGGACTAGCAGCGGGTGAGACCCAGTACTTC. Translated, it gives CASSPGLAAGETQYF. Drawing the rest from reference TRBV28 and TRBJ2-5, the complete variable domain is DVKVTQSSRYLVKRTGEKVFLECVQDMDHENMFWYRQDPGLGLRLIYFSYDVKMKEKGDIPEGYSVSREKKERFSLILESASTNQTSMYLCASSPGLAAGETQYFGPGTRLLVL.